Included here is one TCR beta chain sequence, with context. This sample is part of a study of blood T cell repertoires in COVID-19. The wider study: The study drew acute and convalescent COVID-19 samples from the United States, Italy and Spain. In each case, the material was cDNA or gDNA derived from T cells, B-cell-depleted T cells, or PBMCs.

Clones were read by immunoSEQ multiplex PCR, and TCRdb kept only the in-frame ones, dropping some. In the table there are fewer than 100,000 clones, around 86% of which are singletons. Sequencing was carried out using peripheral blood. This clonotype originated in a woman of 80 years or more with acute or convalescent COVID-19.

The CDR3 DNA follows: TGCGCCAGCAGCTTGGGACAAAACACCGGGGAGCTGTTTTTT. It yields the protein CASSLGQNTGELFF. V usage is TRBV5-1 and J usage is TRBJ2-2, with unresolved D. CDR1 SGHRS and CDR2 YFSETQ come from the germline V gene. This CDR3 is built from 14 residues. The ends were cut back, 0 bases at V and 2 bases at J, with 5 bases in the middle.